This TCR beta chain is drawn from a study of vaccination effects on CD4 cells after COVID-19. Worth noting for this clone: No antigen is known for it.

Following 10 days of culture, CD4+ T cells were isolated. Participants got two doses of BNT162b2 or mRNA-1273 vaccine. Clones were sequenced by immunoSEQ multiplex PCR, and TCRdb holds only the in-frame ones, with some missing. The sample lists around 66,000 clones, about 74% occurring once. CDR3 length: 18 amino acids. V lost 4 bases to trimming and J lost 0 bases; unmatched junction nucleotides: 8. Germline V CDR1 and CDR2: MGHRA, YSYEKL. Specimen: CD4+ T cells from PBMCs cultured without peptide, collected after COVID-19 vaccination. The sequence came from a human donor who received a COVID-19 vaccine. This chain connects TRBV4-1 to TRBJ2-2, with TRBD2 matching over 10 bases. The CDR3 DNA reads as TGCGCCAGCAGCCGGGCTGGACTAGCGGTGGCGAACACCGGGGAGCTGTTTTTT. As protein: CASSRAGLAVANTGELFF.